A selection of T cell receptor beta chains follows, all from one sample in a study of high-grade serous ovarian cancer treatment subgroups. The data were produced by immunoSEQ multiplex PCR, yet TCRdb's version contains in-frame clones alone and is incomplete. This sample yields about 6,200 clones, of which about 80% are seen a single time; 8.5% to 12% belongs to the top ten. The sequenced material came from tumor tissue. These receptors all come from a human donor with high-grade serous ovarian cancer. Each CDR3 is given with its conserved first and last residue. A D gene is named only where the DNA matches it firmly. Clone sizes are given selectively: once, few, many, or a class where the clone is expanded.

TRBJ2-7	TRBV28	NA	15	TRBD2	TGTGCCAGCAGTTTGGCTAGCGGAGGCACGTACGAGCAGTACTTC	CASSLASGGTYEQYF
TRBJ2-1	TRBV5-4	once	15	NA	TGTGCCAGCAGCTTCCGGGGTACGGGCTACAATGAGCAGTTCTTC	CASSFRGTGYNEQFF
TRBJ1-6	TRBV19	NA	14	TRBD1	TGTGCCAGTAGTCCCCGGGACAGGGAGCCTCCACAGCGCTTT	CASSPRDREPPQRF
TRBJ2-7	TRBV30	NA	12	NA	TGTGCCTGGAGTTCCTGGGACTACGAGCAGTACTTC	CAWSSWDYEQYF
TRBJ2-7	TRBV19	medium-sized	16	NA	TGTGCCAGTAGTCCCCGACAGGATTCAGAGATCTACGAGCAGTACTTC	CASSPRQDSEIYEQYF
TRBJ2-2	TRBV7-2	NA	15	NA	TGTGCCAGCAGCTACCAGGGAGGGGGAGCCGGGGAGCTGTTTTTT	CASSYQGGGAGELFF
TRBJ2-2	TRBV19	NA	16	TRBD2	TGTGCCAGTAGTGCCCGGGAGGGGCCTGGGGCCGGGGAGCTGTTTTTT	CASSAREGPGAGELFF
TRBJ1-4	TRBV30	NA	13	TRBD1	TGTGCCTGGTGGGACAGGGGGCGCGGAAAACTGTTTTTT	CAWWDRGRGKLFF
TRBJ1-1	TRBV6-6	NA	15	TRBD1	TGTGCCAGCAGTTACAGGGGGACAGTTAACACTGAAGCTTTCTTT	CASSYRGTVNTEAFF
TRBJ1-2	TRBV18	NA	14	TRBD1	TGTGCCAGCTCAGCTGCCGCGACAGGGGTCGACTACACCTTC	CASSAAATGVDYTF
TRBJ2-7	TRBV7-2	once	13	NA	TGTGCCAGCAGCTTAGGTGGGACGAGCGAGCAGTACTTC	CASSLGGTSEQYF
TRBJ1-4	TRBV7-9	NA	13	NA	TGTGCCAGCAGCCTGGACAGAAATGAAAAACTGTTTTTT	CASSLDRNEKLFF
TRBJ2-1	TRBV29-1	once	15	NA	TGCAGCGTTGAAGACCGACACCTCTCCTACAATGAGCAGTTCTTC	CSVEDRHLSYNEQFF
TRBJ1-2	TRBV10-3	NA	13	NA	TGTGCCATCCGCCAAGGAGGCCCCTATGGCTACACCTTC	CAIRQGGPYGYTF
TRBJ2-1	TRBV10-3	NA	13	NA	TGTGCCATCAGCGATGACCAGGGACCTGAGCAGTTCTTC	CAISDDQGPEQFF
TRBJ1-1	TRBV7-2	once	16	TRBD1	TGTGCCAGCAGCTTAGGAGAGGACAGGGAGGACACTGAAGCTTTCTTT	CASSLGEDREDTEAFF
TRBJ2-2	TRBV5-6	NA	15	TRBD1	TGTGCCAGCAGCCCATTGACAGGGGCCACCGGGGAGCTGTTTTTT	CASSPLTGATGELFF
TRBJ2-1	TRBV10-3	NA	16	NA	TGTGCCATCAGTGAGCAAACCCTGAGCTCCTACAATGAGCAGTTCTTC	CAISEQTLSSYNEQFF
TRBJ2-1	TRBV5-4	NA	15	TRBD2	TGTGCCAGCAGCTTTGGAGCGGGGACCGACAATGAGCAGTTCTTC	CASSFGAGTDNEQFF